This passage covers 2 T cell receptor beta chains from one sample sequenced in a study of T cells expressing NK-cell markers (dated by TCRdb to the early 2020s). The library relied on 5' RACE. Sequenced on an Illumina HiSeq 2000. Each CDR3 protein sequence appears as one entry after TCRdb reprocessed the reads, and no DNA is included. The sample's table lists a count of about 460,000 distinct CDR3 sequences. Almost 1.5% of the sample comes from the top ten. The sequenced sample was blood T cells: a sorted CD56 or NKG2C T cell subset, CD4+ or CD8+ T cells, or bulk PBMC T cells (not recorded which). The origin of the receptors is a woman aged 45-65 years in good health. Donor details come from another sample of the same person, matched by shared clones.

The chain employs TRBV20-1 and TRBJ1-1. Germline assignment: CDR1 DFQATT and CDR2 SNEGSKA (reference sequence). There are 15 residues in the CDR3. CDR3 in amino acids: CSARDRRDTNTEAFF.

The CDR3 sequence: CSARRNALDGEQFF. The J gene is TRBJ2-1, the V gene TRBV29-1; TCRdb reports TRBD1, a call that lacks DNA to check it against. The V gene's germline CDR1 is SQVTM and CDR2 ANQGSEA. This CDR3 spans 14 amino acids.